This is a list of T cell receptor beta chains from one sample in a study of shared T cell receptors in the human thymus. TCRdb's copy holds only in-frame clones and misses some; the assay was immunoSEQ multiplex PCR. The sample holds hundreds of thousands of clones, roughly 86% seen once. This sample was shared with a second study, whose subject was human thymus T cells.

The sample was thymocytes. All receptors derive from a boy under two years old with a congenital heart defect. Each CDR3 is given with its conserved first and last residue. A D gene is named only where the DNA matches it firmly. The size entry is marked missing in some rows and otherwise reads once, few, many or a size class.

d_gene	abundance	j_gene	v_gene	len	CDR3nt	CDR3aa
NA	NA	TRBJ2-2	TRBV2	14	TGTGCCAGCAGTGAATTAGAGGACACCGGGGAGCTGTTTTTT	CASSELEDTGELFF
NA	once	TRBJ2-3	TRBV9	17	TGTGCCAGCAGCGTACGTCAGGCCCCCACACACACAGATACGCAGTATTTT	CASSVRQAPTHTDTQYF
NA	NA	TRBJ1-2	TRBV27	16	TGTGCCAGCAGTTTATCGTTCCCGACAGTGTACTATGGCTACACCTTC	CASSLSFPTVYYGYTF
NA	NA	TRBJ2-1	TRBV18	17	TGTGCCAGCTCACCACCATCACGGGAGGGGGCGATCAATGAGCAGTTCTTC	CASSPPSREGAINEQFF
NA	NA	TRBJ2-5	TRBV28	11	TGTGCCAGCAGGGTCGGAGAGACCCAGTACTTC	CASRVGETQYF
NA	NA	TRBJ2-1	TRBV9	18	TGTGCCAGCAGCGTAGCTTATCGAGGTAAGAGCTCCTACAATGAGCAGTTCTTC	CASSVAYRGKSSYNEQFF
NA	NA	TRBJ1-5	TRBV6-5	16	TGTGCCAGCAGTTACTCGAGGGCGGATGGCAATCAGCCCCAGCATTTT	CASSYSRADGNQPQHF
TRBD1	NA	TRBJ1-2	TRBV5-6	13	TGTGCCAGCAGCTCACGACAGGGCTATGGCTACACCTTC	CASSSRQGYGYTF
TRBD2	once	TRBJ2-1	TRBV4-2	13	TGTGCCAGCAGGGCGGGGGGTAGTGGTGAGCAGTTCTTC	CASRAGGSGEQFF
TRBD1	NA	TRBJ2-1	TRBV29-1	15	TGCAAAGCCCAATGGCAGGGGGCCGGGTACAATGAGCAGTTCTTC	CKAQWQGAGYNEQFF
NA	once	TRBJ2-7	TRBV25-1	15	TGTGCCAGCAGTGACACAGGGGGGGGCTCCTACGAGCAGTACTTC	CASSDTGGGSYEQYF
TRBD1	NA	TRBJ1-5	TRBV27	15	TGTGCCAGCAGTCCCCCCGGACAGGGTAATCAGCCCCAGCATTTT	CASSPPGQGNQPQHF
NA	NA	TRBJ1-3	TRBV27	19	TGTGCCAGCAGTCGACTGACGTTCTTCCGACGGAGCTCTGGAAACACCATATATTTT	CASSRLTFFRRSSGNTIYF
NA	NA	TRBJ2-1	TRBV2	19	TGTGCCAGCAGTGAAGCGAGAGAATCTAGCCTACCCCCTAAGGATGAGCAGTTCTTC	CASSEARESSLPPKDEQFF
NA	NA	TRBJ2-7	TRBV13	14	TGTGCCAGCAGCTTTCTCGGACATCCCTACGAGCAGTACTTC	CASSFLGHPYEQYF
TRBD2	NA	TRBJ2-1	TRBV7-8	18	TGTGCCAGCAGCTTAGCGGGACCGACTAGCGGTACCTACAATGAGCAGTTCTTC	CASSLAGPTSGTYNEQFF
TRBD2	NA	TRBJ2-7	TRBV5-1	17	TGCGCCAGCAGCGGAGCGGGGCGGGAGGTGACGATCCACGAGCAGTACTTC	CASSGAGREVTIHEQYF
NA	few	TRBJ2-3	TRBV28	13	TGTGCCAGCACCCAGCGCGGGACAGATACGCAGTATTTT	CASTQRGTDTQYF
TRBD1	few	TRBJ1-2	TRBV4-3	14	TGCGCCAGCAGCCAAAGGACAGGGGTCCGTGGCTACACCTTC	CASSQRTGVRGYTF
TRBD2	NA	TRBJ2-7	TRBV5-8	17	TGTGCCAGCAGCTGCCAAAGGACTAGCGGGGTAGCCTACGAGCAGTACTTC	CASSCQRTSGVAYEQYF
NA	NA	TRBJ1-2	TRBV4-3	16	TGCGCCAGCAGCCAAGATTCAGGGGAAAGAGTGAGCGGCTACACCTTC	CASSQDSGERVSGYTF
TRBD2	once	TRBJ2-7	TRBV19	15	TGTGCCAGTAGGGAGGCTTGGGGACTAAACTACGAGCAGTACTTC	CASREAWGLNYEQYF
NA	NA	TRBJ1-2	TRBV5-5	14	TGTGCCAGCGGTAAAATGGACGGGATCTATGGCTACACCTTC	CASGKMDGIYGYTF
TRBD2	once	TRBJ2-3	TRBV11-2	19	TGTGCCAGCAGCTTACCTGGACTAGCGGGGCTAGATCGCACAGATACGCAGTATTTT	CASSLPGLAGLDRTDTQYF
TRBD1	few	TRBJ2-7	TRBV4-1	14	TGCGCCAGCAGCCAAGTGTCAGGGGGCCTCGAGCAGTACTTC	CASSQVSGGLEQYF
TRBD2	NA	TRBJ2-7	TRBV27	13	TGTGCCAGCAGTCCGACCCCCGGGAGGGAGCAGTACTTC	CASSPTPGREQYF
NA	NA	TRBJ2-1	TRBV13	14	TGTGCCAGCAGCTTTAGGACAGCATACAATGAGCAGTTCTTC	CASSFRTAYNEQFF
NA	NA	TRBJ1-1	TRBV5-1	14	TGCGCCAGCAGCACTAAGGGGCCGGGTACTGAAGCTTTCTTT	CASSTKGPGTEAFF
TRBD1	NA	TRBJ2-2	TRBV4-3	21	TGCGCCAGCAGCCAAGCCTGGGGGACAGGGTCCGCGTCAGGTGACACCGGGGAGCTGTTTTTT	CASSQAWGTGSASGDTGELFF
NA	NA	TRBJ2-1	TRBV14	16	TGTGCCAGCAGCCAAGTCGGTGGGGGGGCGTTGAATGAGCAGTTCTTC	CASSQVGGGALNEQFF
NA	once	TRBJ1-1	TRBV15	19	TGTGCCACCAGCAGAGATCTCCGAACCAGGGGACCACAGAACACTGAAGCTTTCTTT	CATSRDLRTRGPQNTEAFF
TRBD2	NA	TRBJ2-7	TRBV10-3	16	TGTGCCATCAGTGAGTCGGAGGGACTAGCGGAAAATGAGCAGTACTTC	CAISESEGLAENEQYF
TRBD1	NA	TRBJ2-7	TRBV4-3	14	TGCGCCAGCAGCCACCGGGACAGGGGTAACGAGCAGTACTTC	CASSHRDRGNEQYF
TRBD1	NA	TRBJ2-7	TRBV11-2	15	TGTGCCAGCAGCTTAGTGGACAGGGGGTACTGGGAGCAGTACTTC	CASSLVDRGYWEQYF
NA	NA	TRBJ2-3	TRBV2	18	TGTGCCAGCAGTGAAGAGAACCGGGACACCCAGAACACAGATACGCAGTATTTT	CASSEENRDTQNTDTQYF
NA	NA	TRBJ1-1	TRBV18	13	TGTGCCAGCTCCCTAAGGGGTGGCACTGAAGCTTTCTTT	CASSLRGGTEAFF
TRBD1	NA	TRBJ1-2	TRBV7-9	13	TGTGCCAGCAGCTGGACAGGGAACTATGGCTACACCTTC	CASSWTGNYGYTF
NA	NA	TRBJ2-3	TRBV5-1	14	TGCGCCAGCTGCCTGGACAAAAGCACAGATACGCAGTATTTT	CASCLDKSTDTQYF
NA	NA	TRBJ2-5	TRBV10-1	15	TGCGCCAGCAGTGAGAGGTGGGGGGAACAAGAGACCCAGTACTTC	CASSERWGEQETQYF
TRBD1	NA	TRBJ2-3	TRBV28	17	TGTGCCAGCAGTTTGGGGGTGGGGGACAGCCCCACAGATACGCAGTATTTT	CASSLGVGDSPTDTQYF
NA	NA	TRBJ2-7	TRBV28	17	TGTGCCAGCAGTTCAGAGACCCCAGAGACAGCGACCTACGAGCAGTACTTC	CASSSETPETATYEQYF
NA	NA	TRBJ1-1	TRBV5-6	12	TGTGCCAGCAGCTGCAGGGGCCTTGAAGCTTTCTTT	CASSCRGLEAFF
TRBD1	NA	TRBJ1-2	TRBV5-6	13	TGTGCCAGCAGCTTGGATTCCTGGACAGGCCTAACCTTC	CASSLDSWTGLTF
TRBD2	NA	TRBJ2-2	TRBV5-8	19	TGTGCCAGCAGCTTGTTCTTGGAAGCGGGAGGGTTGAACACCGGGGAGCTGTTTTTT	CASSLFLEAGGLNTGELFF
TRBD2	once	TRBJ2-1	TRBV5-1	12	TGCGCCAGCACCTTGGGGGGGGGTGAGCAGTTCTTC	CASTLGGGEQFF
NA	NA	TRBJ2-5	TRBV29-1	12	TGCAGAGATCGGGACTTCAAAGAGACCCAGTACTTC	CRDRDFKETQYF
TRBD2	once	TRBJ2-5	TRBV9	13	TGTGCCAGCAGCCCGGGGGGGGAAGAGACCCAGTACTTC	CASSPGGEETQYF
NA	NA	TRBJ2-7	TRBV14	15	TGTGCCAGCAGCCACGCACTAGATATCGGCCACGAGCAGTACTTC	CASSHALDIGHEQYF
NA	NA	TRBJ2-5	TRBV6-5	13	TGTGCCAGCAGTTCCCGCGCGAGGGGGGGCCAGTACTTC	CASSSRARGGQYF
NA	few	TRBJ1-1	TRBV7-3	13	TGTGCCAGCAGCTTAAAACCGTCCGGTGAAGCTTTCTTT	CASSLKPSGEAFF
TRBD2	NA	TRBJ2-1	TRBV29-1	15	TGCAGCGTTGGGAGGGCTAGCGGGGGGGCCGATGAGCAGTTCTTC	CSVGRASGGADEQFF
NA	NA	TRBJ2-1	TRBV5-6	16	TGTGCCAGCAGCATACCCCCCCCGAGAGGGAACAATGAGCAGTTCTTC	CASSIPPPRGNNEQFF
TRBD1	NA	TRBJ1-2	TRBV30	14	TGTGCCTGGGAAGGGCCGGGACAGGGATATGGCTACACCTTC	CAWEGPGQGYGYTF
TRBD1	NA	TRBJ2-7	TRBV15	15	TGTGCCACCAGCAGCTCATGGGACAGGACCTACGAGCAGTACTTC	CATSSSWDRTYEQYF
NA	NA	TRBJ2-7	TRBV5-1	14	TGCGCCAGCAGCTTGCAGGGGCGACCGTGCGAGCAGTACTTC	CASSLQGRPCEQYF
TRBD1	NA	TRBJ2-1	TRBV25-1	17	TGTGCCAGCAGTGCATCGAAGGTGGGGACAGTTTGCAATGAGCAGTTCTTC	CASSASKVGTVCNEQFF